This entry features one TCR beta chain sequence. What it binds is unknown. The data originate from a study of long-term antiretroviral therapy in people with HIV. Study as a whole: Some samples came about a decade before the 2015 immediate-ART recommendation, and these were the earliest.

Study conclusions and caveats: The repertoire was dominated at all time points by clones expanded before ART. Blood was collected between about 2003 and 2018, possibly under older ART regimens. HIV repertoires showed narrower CDR3 length ranges than controls.

CDR1 is MNHEY and CDR2 is SVGAGI in the germline V gene. This CDR3 contains 15 residues. Trimming cost V 7 bases and J 4 bases, with 16 bases left between them. Samples were assayed with immunoSEQ v3.0 at survey level. TCRdb's table, derived via immunoSEQ multiplex PCR, lists solely in-frame clones and lacks some. The sample shows 20,000 to 25,000 clones, about 86% of them seen only once. The origin of this receptor is a man aged 18 to 30 with HIV. The V and J genes are TRBV6-5 and TRBJ2-2, with a weak D call TRBD2 (6 bases). The material was unsorted PBMCs, obtained 3 years after starting antiretroviral therapy. The CDR3 bases are TGTGCCAGCACTCACCGGAGGGGTCTCACCGGGGAGCTGTTTTTT. Translating gives CASTHRRGLTGELFF.